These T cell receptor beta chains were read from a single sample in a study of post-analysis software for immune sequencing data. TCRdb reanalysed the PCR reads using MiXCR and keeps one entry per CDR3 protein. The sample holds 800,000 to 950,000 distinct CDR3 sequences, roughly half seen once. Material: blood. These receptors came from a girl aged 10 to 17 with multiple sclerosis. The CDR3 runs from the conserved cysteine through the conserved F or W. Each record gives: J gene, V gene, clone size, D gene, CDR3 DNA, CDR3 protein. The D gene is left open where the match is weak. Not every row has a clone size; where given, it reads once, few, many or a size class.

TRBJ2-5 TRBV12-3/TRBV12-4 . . TGTGCCAGCAGTTTTCGCCTAAAAGAGACCCAGTACTTC CASSFRLKETQYF
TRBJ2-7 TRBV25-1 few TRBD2 TGTGCCAGCAGTGTAAAGCGGGAGGGATCCGACGAGCAGTACTTC CASSVKREGSDEQYF
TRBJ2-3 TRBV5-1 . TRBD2 TGCGCCAGCAGCTTGGTTCCGAGTAGCGGGGACTCAGATACGCAGTATTTT CASSLVPSSGDSDTQYF
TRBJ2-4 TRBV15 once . TGTGCCACCAGCCGGGACAGTGCCGCGGGAGGCAAAAACATTCAGTACTTC CATSRDSAAGGKNIQYF
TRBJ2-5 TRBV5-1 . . TGCGCCAGCAGCTCCGGACCAGGGGAAGGGACCCAGTACTTC CASSSGPGEGTQYF
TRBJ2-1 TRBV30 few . TGTGCCTGGGGGACTTATAATGAGCAGTTCTTC CAWGTYNEQFF
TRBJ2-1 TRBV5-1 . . TGCGCCAGCAGCTTGTCGATAGACAATGAGCAGTTCTTC CASSLSIDNEQFF
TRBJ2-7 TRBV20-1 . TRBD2 TGCAGTGCTAGAAAAACTAGCGGGCCCTACGAGCAGTACTTC CSARKTSGPYEQYF
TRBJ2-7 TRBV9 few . TGTGCCAGCAGCGTAGAGGGACATTCCACCTACGAGCAGTACTTC CASSVEGHSTYEQYF
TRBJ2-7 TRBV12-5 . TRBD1 TGTGCTAGTGCAGGGGGCCCATCGGAATACGAGCAGTACTTC CASAGGPSEYEQYF
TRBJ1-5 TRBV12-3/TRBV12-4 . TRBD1 TGTGCCAGCACCGACTATGGACAGGGACCTCACATATTTGATCAGCCCCAGCATTTT CASTDYGQGPHIFDQPQHF
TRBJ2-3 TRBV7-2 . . TGTGCCAGCAGCTTATCGCAGGCAGATACGCAGTATTTT CASSLSQADTQYF
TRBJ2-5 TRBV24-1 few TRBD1 TGTGCCACCAGTGGCTCCGGACAGGGAGGGACCCAGTACTTC CATSGSGQGGTQYF
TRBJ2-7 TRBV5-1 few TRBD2 TGCGCCAGCAGCGGGGGACTAGCGGGAGTATACGAGCAGTACTTC CASSGGLAGVYEQYF
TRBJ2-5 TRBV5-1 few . TGCGCCAGCAGCTTTAGGAAGCAAGAGACCCAGTACTTC CASSFRKQETQYF
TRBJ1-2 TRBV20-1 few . TGCAGTGCTATTAAGGGACACTCCCTCTATGAGGGCTACACCTTC CSAIKGHSLYEGYTF
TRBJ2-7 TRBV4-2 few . TGTGCCAGCAGCCAAGTACGGCACGAGCAGTACTTC CASSQVRHEQYF
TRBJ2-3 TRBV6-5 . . TGTGCCAGCAGTTACTTCTCAGAACCCGGGACAGATACGCAGTATTTT CASSYFSEPGTDTQYF
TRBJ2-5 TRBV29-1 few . TGCAGCGTTGACCGGAACCGGGGGGAGACCCAGTACTTC CSVDRNRGETQYF
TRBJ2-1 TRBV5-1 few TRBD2 TGCGCCAGCAGCTCTTATGGTAGCGGGAGCTCCTACAATGAGCAGTTCTTC CASSSYGSGSSYNEQFF
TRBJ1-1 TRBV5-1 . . TGCGCCAGCAGAACCGCGGTAGGAGGGAACACTGAAGCTTTCTTT CASRTAVGGNTEAFF
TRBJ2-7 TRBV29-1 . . TGCAGCGGGCCCGGGACAACCTACGAGCAGTACTTC CSGPGTTYEQYF
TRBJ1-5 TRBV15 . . TGTGCCACCAGCAGAGATCAGCTTAGCAATCAGCCCCAGCATTTT CATSRDQLSNQPQHF
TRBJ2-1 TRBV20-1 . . TGCAGTGCTGCCTGGGGCGTCAATGAGCAGTTCTTC CSAAWGVNEQFF
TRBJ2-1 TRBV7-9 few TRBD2 TGTGCCAGCAGTTCCATAGCGGGATTCAGCTTTAATGAGCAGTTCTTC CASSSIAGFSFNEQFF
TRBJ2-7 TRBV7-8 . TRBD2 TGTGCCAGCAGCCACGCCGGGACTAGCGTCTACGAGCAGTACTTC CASSHAGTSVYEQYF